Following are 2 T cell receptor gamma chains from one sample sequenced in a study of Vδ1+ human thymocytes. Regarding the study as a whole: Thymic TRG and TRD repertoires appeared highly polyclonal, with Gaussian CDR3 length distributions.

Antigen specificity for these receptors is unknown. RNA was extracted from the cells and then reverse transcribed. CDR3 amplicons came from multiplex PCR with pooled V-gene forward and constant-region reverse primers. TCRdb reanalysed the multiplex PCR reads via CATT. The sample carries 36,000 or so gamma-chain clones, 20% to 25% recorded once. Sequencing used Vdelta1+ gamma-delta thymocytes from the thymus. The subset denotes: FACS-sorted CD3+ TCRalphabeta- TCRVdelta1+ TCRVdelta2- thymocytes. These receptors were taken from a girl under three years old who had congenital heart surgery.

The chain has TRGV4 and TRGJP2. Germline CDR1 and CDR2: EGSTGY and YDSYTSSV. This CDR3 is built from 16 residues. Unmatched junction bases numbered 14, after V lost 3 bases and J lost 7 bases. DNA for the CDR3: TGTGCCACCTGGGATAGAACGTCGCTAATTGATTGGATCAAGACGTTT. Residues: CATWDRTSLIDWIKTF.

As for this clone: An end of the junction differs from the germline gene, which may be a read error. The J gene is TRGJP2, the V gene TRGV3. This CDR3 spans 14 amino acids. From germline, CDR1 is VTNTFY and CDR2 YDVSTARD (reference sequence). In DNA, the CDR3 is TGTGCCACCCGGGACGGGCTGCGGGAATGGATCAAGACGTTT. Its translation is CATRDGLREWIKTF.